The entry below describes one T cell receptor beta chain. What it binds is unknown. Clones were sequenced by immunoSEQ multiplex PCR, and TCRdb holds only the in-frame ones, with some missing. This repertoire shows around 700,000 clones, about two thirds found once; its top ten account for 1.8%. This sample was included in a study of shared clonotypes between healthy human individuals. The overall study: Two female and a few male donors aged 18 to 49 were enrolled. Study-level findings and limits: Some naive CD4 clonotypes, around 5%, turned up in common across four donors. Generation probabilities of non-shared clonotypes were lower (relative to those shared by all four donors).

The germline gives CDR1 LGHNA, CDR2 YNFKEQ. The CDR3 has 16 residues. V was clipped by 4 bases and J by 0 bases, with 14 bases between them. This receptor was identified in a woman aged 30 to 39 in good health. The chain combines TRBV4-2 with TRBJ2-3; D remains ambiguous. Sequenced: memory CD4+ T cells sorted from blood. Indicated subset: CD45RA-negative fraction. The CDR3 coding sequence is TGTGCCAGCAGCCCCGGTTTGGCCCCTAGCACAGATACGCAGTATTTT. Its protein is CASSPGLAPSTDTQYF.